This T cell receptor (beta chain) was captured in a study of T-cell memory formation after mild COVID-19 (dated by TCRdb to 2020 to 2023). About the full investigation: Most TCR sequence clusters were specific to one of the two donors. In a couple of donors, T-cell clones that expanded and contracted after mild COVID-19 were tracked by sequencing TCRalpha and TCRbeta repertoires over time. The cohort comprised two young, previously healthy adult volunteers, one female and one male.

Ficoll-Paque density gradient centrifugation was used to isolate PBMCs. Counted from cysteine to phenylalanine, this CDR3 has 14 amino acids. CDR3 DNA is the only sequence kept; it has 42 bases, read in frame from the first base. CDR1 SGHRS and CDR2 YFSETQ were looked up in the germline V gene. V and J are truncated by 0 bases and 4 bases respectively, leaving an intervening sequence of 11 bases. Beyond this particular receptor, the publication reports: The second-wave clones that peaked on day 37 were not confirmed to be SARS-CoV-2 specific. From day 15 to 85, contracting clones showed balanced CD4/CD8 phenotypes, whereas a second wave of clones that expanded from day 15 to 37 leaned towards CD4+. Contracting CD4+ clones were found mainly in CM and EM memory subsets, while CD8+ clones were enriched in EMRA. Some responding clones were found in pre-infection memory, which suggests that pre-existing cross-reactive memory T cells took part in the SARS-CoV-2 response. Only two mild cases were covered in the study, and larger cohorts including severe cases with pre-infection samples were considered necessary.

Points on this clonotype: Its antigen remains unidentified. No much larger clone exists at a distance of one base, and base qualities are not known.

The instrument given in TCRdb is Illumina NovaSeq 6000. Using 5'RACE with constant-segment primers, TCRalpha and TCRbeta cDNA libraries were constructed, with sample barcodes and unique molecular identifiers added in the process. RNA was extracted from every sample with Trizol reagent. Library amplification was performed in two PCR steps, and a second sample barcode and Illumina TruSeq adapters were introduced in the second step. Sequencing of the libraries was done on an Illumina NovaSeq, producing 2 x 150 bp paired-end reads. As for the authors' bioinformatics: Demultiplexing of reads and collapsing into UMI-guided consensus sequences were performed with migec v1.2.7. Using mixcr v2.1.11, the UMI consensuses were aligned to TRA and TRB V and J templates and assembled into clonotypes. A clonotype was counted as expanded or contracted only when both edgeR and NoisET called the clonotype significant, with the noise models trained on biological replicates. For edgeR calls, the cutoffs were a false discovery rate-adjusted p below 0.01 and a log2 fold-change threshold of 1. PCA with hierarchical clustering of max-normalized trajectories of the 1000 most abundant clonotypes was used as exploratory dynamics analysis. The CD4 or CD8 phenotype of responding clones was assigned using the separately sequenced CD4+ and CD8+ repertoires. The raw public reads went through TCRdb reprocessing: fastp at Q25, MiXCR clone calling, in-frame beta chains kept. Merged by CDR3 protein, the rows form single entries marked with the most common genes and DNA. The V and J calls follow TCRdb's processing rather than the paper's. Across this sample there are 470,000 or so distinct CDR3 sequences, with about 18% seen only once. Jointly, the top ten make up approximately 13% of the sample.

The clonotype comes from an adult woman who had mild COVID-19 (a few samples of this study predate the infection). The sample titles of this study are shuffled in the database, so cell type and time point are left out; the donor was told from shared clones. Sequenced material: PBMCs or a T cell subset sorted from them (not recorded which). The chain links TRBV5-1 with TRBJ2-7; a confident D gene designation cannot be given. The DNA is TGCGCCAGCAGCTTGGCTGTCACAACTTACGAGCAGTACTTC. This sequence encodes CASSLAVTTYEQYF. Extended through the reference TRBV5-1 and TRBJ2-7 proteins, this CDR3 yields the full variable domain: KAGVTQTPRYLIKTRGQQVTLSCSPISGHRSVSWYQQTPGQGLQFLFEYFSETQRNKGNFPGRFSGRQFSNSRSEMNVSTLELGDSALYLCASSLAVTTYEQYFGPGTRLTVT.